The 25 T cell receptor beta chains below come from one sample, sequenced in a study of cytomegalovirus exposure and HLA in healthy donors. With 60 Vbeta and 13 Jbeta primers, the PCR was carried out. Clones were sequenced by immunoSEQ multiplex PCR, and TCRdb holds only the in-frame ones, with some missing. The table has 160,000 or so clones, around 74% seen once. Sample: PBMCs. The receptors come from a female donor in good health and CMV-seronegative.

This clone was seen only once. The chain's CDR3 is CASRRTGAGGYTF. The CDR3 DNA reads TGTGCCAGCAGGCGGACAGGGGCGGGTGGCTACACCTTC. The rearrangement joins TRBV6-5 to TRBJ1-2; TRBD1 aligns across 9 bases. Germline CDR1 reads MNHEY; CDR2 reads SVGAGI. The CDR3 contains 13 residues. V shed 6 bases, J shed 7 bases, and the junction held 6 bases outside the gene matches.

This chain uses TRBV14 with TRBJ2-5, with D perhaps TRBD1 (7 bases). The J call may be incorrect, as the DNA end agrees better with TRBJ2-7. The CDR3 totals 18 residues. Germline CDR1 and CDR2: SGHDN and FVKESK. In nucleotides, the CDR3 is TGTGCCAGCAGCCAACGCCGCGGGACAGCCGCCAGATCCTACGAGCAGTACTTC. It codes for CASSQRRGTAARSYEQYF.

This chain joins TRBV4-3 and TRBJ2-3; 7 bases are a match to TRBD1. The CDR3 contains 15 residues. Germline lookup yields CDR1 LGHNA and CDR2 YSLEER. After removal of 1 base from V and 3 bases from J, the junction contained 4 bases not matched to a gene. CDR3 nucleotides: TGCGCCAGCAGCCAAGGACAGGGTATTACAGATACGCAGTATTTT. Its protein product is CASSQGQGITDTQYF.

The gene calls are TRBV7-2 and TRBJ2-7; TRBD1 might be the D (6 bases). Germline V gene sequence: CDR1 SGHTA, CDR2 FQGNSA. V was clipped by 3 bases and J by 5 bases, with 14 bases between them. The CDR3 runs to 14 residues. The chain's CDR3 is CASSFQQGIHEQYF. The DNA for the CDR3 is TGTGCCAGCAGCTTTCAACAGGGTATCCACGAGCAGTACTTC.

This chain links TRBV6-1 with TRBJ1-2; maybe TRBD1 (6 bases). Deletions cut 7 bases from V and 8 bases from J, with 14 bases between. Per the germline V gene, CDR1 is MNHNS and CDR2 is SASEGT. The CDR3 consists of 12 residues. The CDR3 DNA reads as TGTGCCAGCAATACAGGGCGATGGGGCTACACCTTC. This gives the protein CASNTGRWGYTF.

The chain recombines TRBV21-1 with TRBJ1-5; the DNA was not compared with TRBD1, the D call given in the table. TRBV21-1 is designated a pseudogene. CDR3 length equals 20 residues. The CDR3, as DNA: TGTGCCAGCAGCAAACCCGGACAGGGGAGGTCAGTTCGGATCGGTCAGCCCCAGCATTTT. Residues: CASSKPGQGRSVRIGQPQHF.

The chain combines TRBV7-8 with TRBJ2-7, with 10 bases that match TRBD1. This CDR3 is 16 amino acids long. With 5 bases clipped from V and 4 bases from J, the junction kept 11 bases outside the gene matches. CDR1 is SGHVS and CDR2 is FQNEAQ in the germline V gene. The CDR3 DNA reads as TGTGCCAGCAGCCTAAGAGCGGGACAGGGGACTTACGAGCAGTACTTC. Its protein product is CASSLRAGQGTYEQYF.

CDR3 in DNA: TGTGCCACCGAAAACGAAGCGGGAGGTCCTGAGCTGTTTTTT. It encodes CATENEAGGPELFF. The rearrangement uses TRBV25-1 and TRBJ2-2; the match to TRBD2 covers 9 bases. The germline V gene encodes CDR1 MGHDK and CDR2 SYGVNS. Losses at the gene ends were 10 bases for V and 11 bases for J; bases not matched to a gene: 14. This CDR3 has 14 amino acids.

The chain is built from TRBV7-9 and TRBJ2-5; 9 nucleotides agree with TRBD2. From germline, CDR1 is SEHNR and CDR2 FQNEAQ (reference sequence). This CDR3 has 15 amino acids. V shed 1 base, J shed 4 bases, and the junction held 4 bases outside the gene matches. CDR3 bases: TGTGCCAGCAGCTTAGTAGCTAGCGGGGTAGAGACCCAGTACTTC. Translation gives CASSLVASGVETQYF. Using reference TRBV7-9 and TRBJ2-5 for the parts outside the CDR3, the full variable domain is DTGVSQNPRHKITKRGQNVTFRCDPISEHNRLYWYRQTLGQGPEFLTYFQNEAQLEKSRLLSDRFSAERPKGSFSTLEIQRTEQGDSAMYLCASSLVASGVETQYFGPGTRLLVL.

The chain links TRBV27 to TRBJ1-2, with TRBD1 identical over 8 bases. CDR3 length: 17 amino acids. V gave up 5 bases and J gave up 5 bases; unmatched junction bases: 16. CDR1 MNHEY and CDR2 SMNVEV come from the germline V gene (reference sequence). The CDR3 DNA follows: TGTGCCAGCAGTACCACCCCCGGGCAGGGGGCATCGTATGGCTACACCTTC. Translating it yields CASSTTPGQGASYGYTF.

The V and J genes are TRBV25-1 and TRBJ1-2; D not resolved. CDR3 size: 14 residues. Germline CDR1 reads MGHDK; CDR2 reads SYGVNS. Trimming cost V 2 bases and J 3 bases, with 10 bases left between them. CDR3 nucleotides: TGTGCCAGCAGTGAACCCTCGGTGGACTATGGCTACACCTTC. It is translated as CASSEPSVDYGYTF.

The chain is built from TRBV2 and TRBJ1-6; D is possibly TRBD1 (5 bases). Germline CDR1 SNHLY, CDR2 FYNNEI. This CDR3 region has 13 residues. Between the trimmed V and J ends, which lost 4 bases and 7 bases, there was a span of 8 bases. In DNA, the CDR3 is TGTGCCAGCAGTGTGACAGAGAATTCACCCCTCCACTTT. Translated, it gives CASSVTENSPLHF.

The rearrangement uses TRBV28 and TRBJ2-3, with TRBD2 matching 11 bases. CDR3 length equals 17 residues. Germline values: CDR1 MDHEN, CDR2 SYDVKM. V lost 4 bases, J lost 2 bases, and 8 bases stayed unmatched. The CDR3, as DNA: TGTGCCAGCAGTTCCCGACTAGCGGGATCCTTCACAGATACGCAGTATTTT. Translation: CASSSRLAGSFTDTQYF.

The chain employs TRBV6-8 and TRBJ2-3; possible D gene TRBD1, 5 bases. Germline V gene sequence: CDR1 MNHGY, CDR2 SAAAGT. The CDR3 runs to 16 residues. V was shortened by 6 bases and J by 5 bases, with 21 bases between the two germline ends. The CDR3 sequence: CASSPRIGEVGDTQYF. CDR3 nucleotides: TGTGCCAGCAGCCCTAGAATAGGGGAAGTGGGAGATACGCAGTATTTT.

The CDR3 spells CASSTQGGHRSGELFF. CDR3 sequence (DNA): TGTGCCAGCAGCACACAGGGGGGTCATCGGTCAGGGGAGCTGTTTTTT. This chain links TRBV11-3 with TRBJ2-2; 8 bases are shared with TRBD1. V was pared by 5 bases and J by 8 bases, with 13 bases of the junction left unmatched. The CDR3 runs 16 residues. The germline CDR1 and CDR2 sequences are SGHNT and YENEEA.

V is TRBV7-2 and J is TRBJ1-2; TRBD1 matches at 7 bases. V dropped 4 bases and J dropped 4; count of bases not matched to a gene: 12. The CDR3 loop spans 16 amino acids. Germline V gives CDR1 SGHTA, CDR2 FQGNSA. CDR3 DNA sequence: TGTGCCAGCAGCTCCCTCCTAGGGGGCGTCGGCTATGGCTACACCTTC. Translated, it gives CASSSLLGGVGYGYTF. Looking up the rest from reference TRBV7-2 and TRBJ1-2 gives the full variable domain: GAGVSQSPSNKVTEKGKDVELRCDPISGHTALYWYRQSLGQGLEFLIYFQGNSAPDKSGLPSDRFSAERTGGSVSTLTIQRTQQEDSAVYLCASSSLLGGVGYGYTFGSGTRLTVV.

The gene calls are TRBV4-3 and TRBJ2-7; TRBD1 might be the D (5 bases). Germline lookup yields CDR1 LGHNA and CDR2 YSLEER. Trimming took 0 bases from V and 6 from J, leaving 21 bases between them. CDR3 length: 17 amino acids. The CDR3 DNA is TGCGCCAGCAGCCAAGATGGGGCGACGGTGGCAGTTAGCGAGCAGTACTTC. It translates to CASSQDGATVAVSEQYF.

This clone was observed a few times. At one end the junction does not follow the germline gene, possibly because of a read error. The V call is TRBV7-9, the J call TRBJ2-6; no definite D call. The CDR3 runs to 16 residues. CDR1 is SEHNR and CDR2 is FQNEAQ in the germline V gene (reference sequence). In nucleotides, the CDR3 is TGCGCCAGCAGCCAAGATGTCGGCTCTGGGGCCAACGTCCTGACTTTC. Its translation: CASSQDVGSGANVLTF.

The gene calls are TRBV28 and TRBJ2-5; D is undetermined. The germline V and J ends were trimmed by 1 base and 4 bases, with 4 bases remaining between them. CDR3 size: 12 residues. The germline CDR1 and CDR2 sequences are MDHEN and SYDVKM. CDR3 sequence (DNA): TGTGCCAGCAGTTTATCTTCAGAGACCCAGTACTTC. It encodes CASSLSSETQYF.

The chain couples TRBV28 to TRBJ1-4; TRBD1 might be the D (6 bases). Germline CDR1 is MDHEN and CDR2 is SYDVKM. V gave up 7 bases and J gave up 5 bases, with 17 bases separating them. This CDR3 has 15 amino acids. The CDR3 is CASKPLGGPNEKLFF. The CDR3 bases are TGTGCCAGCAAACCCCTCGGGGGGCCAAATGAAAAACTGTTTTTT.

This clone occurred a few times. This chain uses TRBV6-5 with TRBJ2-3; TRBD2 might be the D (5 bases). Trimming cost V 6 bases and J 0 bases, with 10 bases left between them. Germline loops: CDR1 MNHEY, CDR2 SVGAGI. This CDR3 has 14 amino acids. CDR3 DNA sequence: TGTGCCAGCAGCCTTAGCGCTAGCACAGATACGCAGTATTTT. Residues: CASSLSASTDTQYF.

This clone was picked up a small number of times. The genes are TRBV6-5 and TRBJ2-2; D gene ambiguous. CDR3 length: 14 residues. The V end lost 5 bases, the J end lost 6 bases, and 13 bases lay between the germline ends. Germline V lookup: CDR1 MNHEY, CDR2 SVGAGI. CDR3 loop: CASSESYESGELFF. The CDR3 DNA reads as TGTGCCAGCAGTGAGTCATACGAATCCGGGGAGCTGTTTTTT.

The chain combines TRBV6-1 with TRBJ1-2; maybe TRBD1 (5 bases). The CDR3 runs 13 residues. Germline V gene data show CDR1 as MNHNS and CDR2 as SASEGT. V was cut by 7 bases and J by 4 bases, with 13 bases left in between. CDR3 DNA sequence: TGTGCCAGCACCGGACACCGCTCCTATGGCTACACCTTC. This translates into CASTGHRSYGYTF.

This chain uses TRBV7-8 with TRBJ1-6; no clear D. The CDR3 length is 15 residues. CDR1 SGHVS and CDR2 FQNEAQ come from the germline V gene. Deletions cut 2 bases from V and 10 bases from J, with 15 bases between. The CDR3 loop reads CASSLNSGPRSPLHF. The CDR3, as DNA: TGTGCCAGCAGCTTAAATTCGGGTCCTCGGTCACCCCTCCACTTT.

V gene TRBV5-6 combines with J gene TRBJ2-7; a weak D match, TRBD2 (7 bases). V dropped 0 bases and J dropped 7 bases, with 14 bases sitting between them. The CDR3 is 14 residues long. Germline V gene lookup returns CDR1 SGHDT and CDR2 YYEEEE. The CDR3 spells CASSLAGGADEQYF. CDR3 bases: TGTGCCAGCAGCTTGGCGGGGGGCGCGGATGAGCAGTACTTC.